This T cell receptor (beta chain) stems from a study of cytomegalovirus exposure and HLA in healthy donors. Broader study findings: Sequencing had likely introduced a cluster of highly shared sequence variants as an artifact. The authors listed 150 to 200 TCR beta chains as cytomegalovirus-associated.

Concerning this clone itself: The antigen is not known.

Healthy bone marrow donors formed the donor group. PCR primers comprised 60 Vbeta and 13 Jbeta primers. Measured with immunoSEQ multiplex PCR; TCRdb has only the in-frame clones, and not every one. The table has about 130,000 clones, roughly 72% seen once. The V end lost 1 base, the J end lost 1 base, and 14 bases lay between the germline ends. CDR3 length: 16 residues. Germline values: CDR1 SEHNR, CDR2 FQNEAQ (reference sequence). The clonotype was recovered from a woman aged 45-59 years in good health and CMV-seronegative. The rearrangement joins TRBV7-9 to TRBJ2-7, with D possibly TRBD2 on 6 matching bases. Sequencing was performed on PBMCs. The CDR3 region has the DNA TGTGCCAGCAGCTTAGGGACCGGGACTTTATCCTACGAGCAGTACGTC. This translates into CASSLGTGTLSYEQYV.